A selection of T cell receptor beta chains follows, all from one sample in a study of shared clonotypes between healthy human individuals. TCRdb's table, derived via immunoSEQ multiplex PCR, lists solely in-frame clones and lacks some. The sample comprises about 510,000 clones, approximately 95% of which are singletons, and 0.06% rests with the top ten. Sequencing was performed on naive CD4+ T cells sorted from blood. These receptors originate from a woman aged 25 to 39 in good health. The CDR3 runs from the conserved cysteine through the conserved F or W. Each record gives: J gene, clone size, V gene, CDR3 protein. Size values are once, few and many counts, or a class for expanded clones, and some rows have none.

TRBJ2-7	once	TRBV4-1	CASSERERDDYEQYF
TRBJ1-2	NA	TRBV18	CASSPRQGYGYTF
TRBJ1-5	NA	TRBV7-8	CASSLSITGAYSNQPQHF
TRBJ1-3	NA	TRBV19	CASSNGTAVSGNTIYF
TRBJ1-1	NA	TRBV14	CASSQGNTGYSEAFF
TRBJ1-3	NA	TRBV6-5	CASSYDRGNTIYF
TRBJ1-3	once	TRBV13	CASSLGGISGNTIYF
TRBJ2-3	once	TRBV21-1	CARISYSSTDTQYF
TRBJ1-1	NA	TRBV29-1	CSVEQDTLGDTEAFF
TRBJ1-6	once	TRBV2	CASSEVYSPLHF
TRBJ2-1	NA	TRBV27	CATLSGGTYNEQFF
TRBJ1-2	NA	TRBV27	CASSDPGTPYYGYTF
TRBJ2-7	NA	TRBV2	CASRRTGYEQYF
TRBJ2-7	NA	TRBV4-2	CASSHEKPGLGYEQYF
TRBJ1-5	NA	TRBV11-2	CASSLQGESTQPQHF
TRBJ2-1	NA	TRBV18	CASSTVAGGRNEQFF
TRBJ1-2	NA	TRBV11-3	CASTSFGNYGYTF
TRBJ2-3	NA	TRBV5-6	CASSLPTWDTDTQYF
TRBJ2-7	NA	TRBV25-1	CASSEFGLGEQYF
TRBJ2-7	once	TRBV14	CASSQAGQTWVQYF
TRBJ2-3	NA	TRBV9	CASSVGNLRGSDTQYF
TRBJ1-1	NA	TRBV5-1	CASSLMGADTEAFF
TRBJ2-3	NA	TRBV29-1	CSVVRARSTDTQYF
TRBJ2-1	NA	TRBV6-6	CASSLRTNEQFF
TRBJ1-3	once	TRBV28	CASSPTGVSSGNTIYF
TRBJ2-2	NA	TRBV4-1	CASSPATSLAGELFF
TRBJ1-1	NA	TRBV5-1	CASSFLTDMNTEAFF
TRBJ1-2	NA	TRBV29-1	CTISGGDGYTF
TRBJ2-7	NA	TRBV25-1	CASSAGFVEQYF
TRBJ2-4	NA	TRBV7-9	CASSSRDRETYF
TRBJ2-3	NA	TRBV19	CASSIGQGADTQYF
TRBJ2-5	NA	TRBV5-4	CASRSSGTSGLSTQYF
TRBJ2-7	NA	TRBV18	CASSPRRQGTTYEQYF
TRBJ2-2	NA	TRBV10-2	CASTPSLARTGELFF
TRBJ2-5	NA	TRBV6-5	CASRRGQETQYF
TRBJ2-7	NA	TRBV4-1	CASRPSPGGSGEQYF
TRBJ2-1	NA	TRBV11-2	CASSPGLGAFLFF
TRBJ1-2	NA	TRBV4-1	CASSQPRQGNNYGYTF